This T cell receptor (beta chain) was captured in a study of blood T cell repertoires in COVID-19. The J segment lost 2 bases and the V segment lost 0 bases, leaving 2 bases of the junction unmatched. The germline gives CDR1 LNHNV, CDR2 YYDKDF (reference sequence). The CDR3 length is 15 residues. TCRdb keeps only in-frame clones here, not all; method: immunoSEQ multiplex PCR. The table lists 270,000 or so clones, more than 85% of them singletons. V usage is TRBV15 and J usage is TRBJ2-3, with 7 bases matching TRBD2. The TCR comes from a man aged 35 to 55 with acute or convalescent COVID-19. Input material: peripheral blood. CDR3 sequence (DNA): TGTGCCACCAGCAGAGAGAGACTAGCCACAGATACGCAGTATTTT. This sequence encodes CATSRERLATDTQYF.